Listed below are T cell receptor beta chains from one sample, sequenced in a study of control samples from healthy donors and cancer patients. Assay used: immunoSEQ multiplex PCR; TCRdb lists only in-frame clones, some missing. The data show 150,000 to 200,000 clones, roughly nine tenths seen once. The sequencing sample was made of blood. These receptors all come from a woman aged 25-40 years in good health. The CDR3 runs from the conserved cysteine through the conserved F or W. The D gene is left open where the match is weak. For some rows the clone size is stated as once, few or many, or as a class when expanded; others skip it.

V gene	J gene	clone size	D gene	CDR3 protein	CDR3 DNA
TRBV7-9	TRBJ1-1	once	.	CASSTTGIEAFF	TGTGCCAGCAGCACAACAGGGATTGAAGCTTTCTTT
TRBV29-1	TRBJ1-2	.	TRBD1	CSAPIDRGRKGDGYTF	TGCAGCGCCCCAATTGACAGGGGGCGCAAAGGGGACGGCTACACCTTC
TRBV3-1/TRBV3-2	TRBJ2-3	.	.	CASSPPVDTQYF	TGTGCCAGCAGTCCCCCCGTAGATACGCAGTATTTT
TRBV11-2	TRBJ1-4	.	.	CASSLRPGLNEKLFF	TGTGCCAGCAGCTTGAGACCGGGACTTAATGAAAAACTGTTTTTT
TRBV2	TRBJ2-7	few	TRBD2	CASSGSGRDEQYF	TGTGCCAGCAGTGGTAGCGGGAGGGACGAGCAGTACTTC
TRBV7-3	TRBJ2-5	.	TRBD2	CASSLSSGSETQYF	TGTGCCAGCAGCTTGTCTAGCGGGAGCGAGACCCAGTACTTC
TRBV6-5	TRBJ2-5	.	TRBD2	CASSYGTSEETQYF	TGTGCCAGCAGTTACGGGACTAGCGAAGAGACCCAGTACTTC
TRBV7-8	TRBJ1-6	once	TRBD1	CASSLRRTGISPLHF	TGTGCCAGCAGCTTAAGGAGGACAGGCATTTCACCCCTCCACTTT
TRBV4-1	TRBJ2-1	.	TRBD2	CASSQGLAVYNEQFF	TGCGCCAGCAGCCAAGGACTAGCGGTCTACAATGAGCAGTTCTTC
TRBV3-1/TRBV3-2	TRBJ2-1	.	TRBD2	CASSQDPPGLAGANEQFF	TGTGCCAGCAGCCAAGATCCGCCGGGACTAGCGGGAGCCAATGAGCAGTTCTTC
TRBV3-1/TRBV3-2	TRBJ2-3	.	TRBD2	CASSPRTSGTDTQYF	TGTGCCAGCAGCCCGCGGACTAGCGGGACAGATACGCAGTATTTT
TRBV11-1	TRBJ2-5	.	TRBD2	CASSSRTSRYQETQYF	TGTGCCAGCAGCTCTCGGACTAGCAGGTACCAAGAGACCCAGTACTTC
TRBV4-1	TRBJ2-1	.	.	CASSQEGRPTYNEQFF	TGCGCCAGCAGCCAAGAGGGGAGACCCACATACAATGAGCAGTTCTTC
TRBV29-1	TRBJ1-2	.	.	CSAAHPGVYGYTF	TGCAGCGCCGCCCACCCAGGGGTCTATGGCTACACCTTC
TRBV6-5	TRBJ2-7	.	.	CASSVSDIGEQYF	TGTGCCAGCAGCGTCTCGGATATCGGCGAGCAGTACTTC
TRBV6-1	TRBJ2-2	.	.	CASSEVAGGHTGELFF	TGTGCCAGCAGTGAGGTGGCAGGGGGGCACACCGGGGAGCTGTTTTTT
TRBV18	TRBJ1-4	.	.	CASSQPGQDNEKLFF	TGTGCCAGCTCCCAACCGGGACAAGATAATGAAAAACTGTTTTTT
TRBV7-9	TRBJ1-2	.	.	CASTDGLRIYGYTF	TGTGCCAGCACCGATGGACTGCGAATCTATGGCTACACCTTC
TRBV19	TRBJ2-1	.	TRBD1	CANRNTGGLDEQFF	TGTGCCAACAGGAACACAGGGGGTCTCGATGAGCAGTTCTTC
TRBV7-3	TRBJ2-2	.	TRBD2	CASTKAGGSGELFF	TGTGCCAGCACAAAAGCGGGAGGTTCCGGGGAGCTGTTTTTT
TRBV5-6	TRBJ2-1	.	.	CASSRAGPVFQFF	TGTGCCAGCAGCCGGGCAGGACCCGTCTTTCAGTTCTTC
TRBV7-2	TRBJ2-7	.	TRBD2	CASSTGTSASYF	TGTGCCAGCAGCACCGGGACTAGTGCGTCGTACTTC
TRBV18	TRBJ2-7	.	.	CASSSRLTGVDEQYF	TGTGCCAGCTCATCACGACTGACCGGGGTGGACGAGCAGTACTTC
TRBV18	TRBJ1-1	.	.	CASSPSRARVWDTEAFF	TGTGCCAGCTCACCCAGCAGGGCGAGGGTGTGGGACACTGAAGCTTTCTTT
TRBV11-2	TRBJ2-1	.	TRBD2	CASSSYIAGGGEQFF	TGTGCCAGCAGCTCCTATATAGCGGGAGGAGGTGAGCAGTTCTTC
TRBV5-1	TRBJ2-6	.	TRBD2	CASSSRGGTSGANVLTF	TGCGCCAGCAGCTCTCGGGGGGGGACCTCTGGGGCCAACGTCCTGACTTTC
TRBV28	TRBJ1-1	.	TRBD1	CASRPTQGLAAEAFF	TGTGCCAGCAGACCCACACAGGGGTTGGCGGCTGAAGCTTTCTTT
TRBV28	TRBJ2-7	.	.	CASSFGSPYEQYF	TGTGCCAGCAGTTTCGGTAGTCCCTACGAGCAGTACTTC
TRBV2	TRBJ1-5	.	TRBD1	CASSTRQGGQPQHF	TGTGCCAGCAGTACCAGACAGGGTGGACAGCCCCAGCATTTT
TRBV9	TRBJ2-2	.	TRBD2	CASSQRGETGELFF	TGTGCCAGCAGCCAACGGGGGGAGACCGGGGAGCTGTTTTTT
TRBV24-1	TRBJ1-1	.	.	CATSDYSGQPAFF	TGTGCCACCAGTGACTACTCGGGACAACCGGCTTTCTTT
TRBV5-8	TRBJ1-4	.	.	CASSRTGGTLFF	TGTGCCAGCAGCCGAACGGGGGGGACACTGTTTTTT
TRBV20-1	TRBJ2-2	.	.	CSASRGPGKGTGELFF	TGCAGTGCTAGTAGGGGTCCAGGGAAGGGCACCGGGGAGCTGTTTTTT
TRBV21-1	TRBJ1-2	.	.	CASSKEAGFSYGYTF	TGTGCCAGCAGCAAAGAGGCGGGGTTCAGCTATGGCTACACCTTC
TRBV11-1	TRBJ2-1	once	TRBD2	CASSPRGLAGNEQFF	TGTGCCAGCAGCCCAAGGGGACTAGCCGGCAATGAGCAGTTCTTC
TRBV6-6	TRBJ1-6	.	.	CASSTLVWGPNSPLHF	TGTGCCAGCAGCACACTGGTGTGGGGCCCTAATTCACCCCTCCACTTT
TRBV28	TRBJ1-6	.	.	CASSFRVPNSPLHF	TGTGCCAGCAGTTTTCGGGTACCAAATTCACCCCTCCACTTT
TRBV28	TRBJ2-5	.	.	CASSLWASKGETQYF	TGTGCCAGCAGTTTATGGGCTTCCAAGGGAGAGACCCAGTACTTC
TRBV7-2	TRBJ2-3	.	TRBD1	CASSLDRVPDTQYF	TGTGCCAGCAGCTTGGACAGGGTCCCAGATACGCAGTATTTT
TRBV28	TRBJ2-3	.	.	CASSLWTLGGLYTDTQYF	TGTGCCAGCAGTTTATGGACACTTGGGGGGCTTTACACAGATACGCAGTATTTT
TRBV5-4	TRBJ2-1	.	.	CASSGDLNEREQFF	TGTGCCAGCAGCGGCGACTTAAATGAGCGTGAGCAGTTCTTC
TRBV7-9	TRBJ1-1	.	.	CASSLVSRNTEAFF	TGTGCCAGCAGCTTAGTAAGCAGAAACACTGAAGCTTTCTTT
TRBV5-1	TRBJ1-3	.	.	CASSPGSGNTIYF	TGCGCCAGCAGCCCGGGCTCTGGAAACACCATATATTTT
TRBV11-2	TRBJ2-7	.	.	CASSLKYGDEQYF	TGTGCCAGCAGCCTCAAGTACGGGGACGAGCAGTACTTC
TRBV5-1	TRBJ1-2	.	.	CASSLAGSLEGYTF	TGCGCCAGCAGCTTGGCCGGCAGCCTTGAGGGCTACACCTTC
TRBV27	TRBJ2-5	once	TRBD2	CASSSTTSGLQETQYF	TGTGCCAGCAGTTCTACGACTAGCGGGCTACAAGAGACCCAGTACTTC
TRBV2	TRBJ1-6	.	.	CASRGNPVHNSPLHF	TGTGCCAGCAGGGGGAACCCCGTGCATAATTCACCCCTCCACTTT
TRBV7-3	TRBJ2-1	.	.	CASSLRGHNEQFF	TGTGCCAGCAGCTTAAGGGGCCACAATGAGCAGTTCTTC
TRBV4-1	TRBJ1-2	once	.	CASSQDGGHLTF	TGCGCCAGCAGCCAAGATGGAGGACACCTCACCTTC
TRBV7-9	TRBJ2-3	.	.	CASSPRGPDTQYF	TGTGCCAGCAGCCCACGAGGACCAGATACGCAGTATTTT
TRBV5-6	TRBJ2-3	.	.	CASSLVLAGDTQYF	TGTGCCAGCAGCTTGGTCCTAGCCGGGGATACGCAGTATTTT
TRBV7-9	TRBJ1-1	.	.	CASSLSGTEAFF	TGTGCCAGCAGCTTATCGGGCACTGAAGCTTTCTTT
TRBV4-2	TRBJ1-4	.	.	CASSQVQSPNEKLFF	TGTGCCAGCAGCCAAGTACAATCCCCCAATGAAAAACTGTTTTTT